Described below is a single T cell receptor (beta chain) sequence and its context. Trimming took 5 bases from V and 6 from J, leaving 10 bases between them. Germline CDR1 and CDR2: MDHEN and SYDVKM. The CDR3 consists of 12 residues. This entry comes from a study of shared clonotypes between healthy human individuals. Data came from immunoSEQ multiplex PCR; TCRdb stores just in-frame clones and leaves some out. The sample records more than 2,000,000 clones, around nine tenths being singletons. The sample taken for sequencing was naive CD4+ T cells sorted from blood. Subset: CD45RA+ positively selected. The origin of this receptor is a man aged 18-30 years in good health. This chain connects TRBV28 to TRBJ1-1; D gene uncertain. As DNA, the CDR3 is TGTGCCAGCAGTCTTCGGCCGGCTGAAGCTTTCTTT. Its protein product is CASSLRPAEAFF.